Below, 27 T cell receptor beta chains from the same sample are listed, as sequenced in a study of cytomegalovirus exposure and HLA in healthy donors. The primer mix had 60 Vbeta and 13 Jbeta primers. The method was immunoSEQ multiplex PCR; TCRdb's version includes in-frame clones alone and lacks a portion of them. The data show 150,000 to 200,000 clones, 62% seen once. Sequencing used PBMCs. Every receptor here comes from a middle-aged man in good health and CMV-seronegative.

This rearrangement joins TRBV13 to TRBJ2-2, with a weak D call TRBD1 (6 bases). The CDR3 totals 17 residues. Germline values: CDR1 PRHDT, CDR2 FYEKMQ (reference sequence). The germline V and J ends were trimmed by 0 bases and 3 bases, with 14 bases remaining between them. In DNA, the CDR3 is TGTGCCAGCAGCTTAGGCGCAGGGGACGTCGACACCGGGGAGCTGTTTTTT. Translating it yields CASSLGAGDVDTGELFF.

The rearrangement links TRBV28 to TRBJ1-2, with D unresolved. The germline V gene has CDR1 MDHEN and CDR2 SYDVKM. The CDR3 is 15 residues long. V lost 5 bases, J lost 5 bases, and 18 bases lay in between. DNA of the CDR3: TGTGCCAGCAGTCCCCGGACCCCGAGGGCGTATGGCTACACCTTC. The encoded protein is CASSPRTPRAYGYTF.

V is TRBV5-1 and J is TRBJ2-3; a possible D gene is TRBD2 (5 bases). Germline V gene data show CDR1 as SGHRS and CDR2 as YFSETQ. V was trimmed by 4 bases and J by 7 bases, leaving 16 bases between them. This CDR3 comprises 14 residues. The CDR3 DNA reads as TGCGCCAGCAGCAAAACCTACGGGGAGAATACGCAGTATTTT. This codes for CASSKTYGENTQYF.

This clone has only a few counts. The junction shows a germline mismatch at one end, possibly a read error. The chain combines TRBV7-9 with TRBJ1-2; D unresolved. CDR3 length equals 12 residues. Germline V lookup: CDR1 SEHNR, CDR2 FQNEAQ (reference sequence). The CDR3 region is CSSSFTYYGYTF. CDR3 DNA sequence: TGTTCCAGCAGCTTTACTTACTATGGCTACACCTTC.

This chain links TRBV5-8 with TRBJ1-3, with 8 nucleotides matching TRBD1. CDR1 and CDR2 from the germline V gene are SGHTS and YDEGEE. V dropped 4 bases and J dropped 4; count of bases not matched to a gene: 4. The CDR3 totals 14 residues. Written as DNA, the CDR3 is TGTGCCAGCAGCATCCGGACAGGGGGAAACACCATATATTTT. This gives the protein CASSIRTGGNTIYF.

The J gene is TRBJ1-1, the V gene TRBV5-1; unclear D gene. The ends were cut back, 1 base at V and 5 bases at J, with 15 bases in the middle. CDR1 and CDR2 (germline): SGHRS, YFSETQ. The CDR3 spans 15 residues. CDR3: CASSLNGGLGTEAFF. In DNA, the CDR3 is TGCGCCAGCAGCTTGAATGGAGGGTTGGGAACTGAAGCTTTCTTT.

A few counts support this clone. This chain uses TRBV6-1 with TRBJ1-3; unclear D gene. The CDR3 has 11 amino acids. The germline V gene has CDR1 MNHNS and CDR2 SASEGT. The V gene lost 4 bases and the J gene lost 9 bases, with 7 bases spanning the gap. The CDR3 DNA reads TGTGCCAGCAGTGCCACCAGCACCATATATTTT. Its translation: CASSATSTIYF.

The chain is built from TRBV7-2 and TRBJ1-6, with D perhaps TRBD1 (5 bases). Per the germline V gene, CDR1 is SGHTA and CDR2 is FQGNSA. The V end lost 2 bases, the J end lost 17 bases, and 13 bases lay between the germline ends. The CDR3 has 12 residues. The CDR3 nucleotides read TGTGCCAGCAGCTTAATTCAGGGCCGGATCCACTTT. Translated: CASSLIQGRIHF.

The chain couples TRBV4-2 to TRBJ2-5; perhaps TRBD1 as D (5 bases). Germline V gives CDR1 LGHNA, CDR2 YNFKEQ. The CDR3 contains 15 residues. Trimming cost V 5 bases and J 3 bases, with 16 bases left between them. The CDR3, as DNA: TGTGCCAGCAGCGCCCGACAGACACAAAAAGAGACCCAGTACTTC. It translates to CASSARQTQKETQYF.

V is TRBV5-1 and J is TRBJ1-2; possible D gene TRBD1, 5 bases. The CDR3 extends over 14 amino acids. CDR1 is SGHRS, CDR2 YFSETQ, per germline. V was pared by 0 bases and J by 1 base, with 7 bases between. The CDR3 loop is CASSLAGDNYGYTF. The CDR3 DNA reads TGCGCCAGCAGCTTGGCGGGGGATAACTATGGCTACACCTTC.

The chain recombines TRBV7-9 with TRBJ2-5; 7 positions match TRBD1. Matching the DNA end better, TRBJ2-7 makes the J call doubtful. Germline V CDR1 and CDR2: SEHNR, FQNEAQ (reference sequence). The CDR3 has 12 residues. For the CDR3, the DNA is TGTGCCAGCAGCTTTTCAGGGGGCGAGCAGTACTTC. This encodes CASSFSGGEQYF.

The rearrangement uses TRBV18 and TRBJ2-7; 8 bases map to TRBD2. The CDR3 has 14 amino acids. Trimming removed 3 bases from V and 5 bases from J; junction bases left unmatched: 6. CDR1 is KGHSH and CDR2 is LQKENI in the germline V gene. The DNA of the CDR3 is TGTGCCAGCTCACCTTCTCTGACTAGCGACGAGCAGTACTTC. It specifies CASSPSLTSDEQYF.

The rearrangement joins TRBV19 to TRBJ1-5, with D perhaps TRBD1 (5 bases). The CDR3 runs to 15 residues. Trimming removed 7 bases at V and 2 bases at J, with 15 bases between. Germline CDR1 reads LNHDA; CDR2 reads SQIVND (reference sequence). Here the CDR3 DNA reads TGTGCCAGTATGGCAGTCGGGGGGGGCAATCAGCCCCAGCATTTT. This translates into CASMAVGGGNQPQHF.

The CDR3 DNA is TGTGCCAGCAGTTACTCGCTAGCGGGAGACTACGAGCAGTACTTC. Translating gives CASSYSLAGDYEQYF. The V call is TRBV6-5, the J call TRBJ2-7, with TRBD2 identical over 10 bases. After removal of 0 bases from V and 3 bases from J, the junction contained 2 bases not matched to a gene. The CDR3 loop spans 15 amino acids. CDR1 is MNHEY, CDR2 SVGAGI, per germline.

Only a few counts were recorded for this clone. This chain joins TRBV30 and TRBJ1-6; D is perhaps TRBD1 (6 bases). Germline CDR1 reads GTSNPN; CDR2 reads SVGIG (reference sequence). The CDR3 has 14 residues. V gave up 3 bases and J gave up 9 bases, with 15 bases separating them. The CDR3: CAWSQGSRRSPLHF. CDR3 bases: TGTGCCTGGAGCCAGGGGTCACGGCGTTCACCCCTCCACTTT. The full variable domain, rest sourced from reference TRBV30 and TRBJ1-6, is SQTIHQWPATLVQPVGSPLSLECTVEGTSNPNLYWYRQAAGRGLQLLFYSVGIGQISSEVPQNLSASRPQDRQFILSSKKLLLSDSGFYLCAWSQGSRRSPLHFGNGTRLTVT.

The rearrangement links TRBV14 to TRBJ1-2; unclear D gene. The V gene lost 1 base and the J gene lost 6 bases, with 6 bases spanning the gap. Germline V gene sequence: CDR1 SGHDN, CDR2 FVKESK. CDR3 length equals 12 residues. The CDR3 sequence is CASSQARDGYTF. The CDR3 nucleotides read TGTGCCAGCAGCCAAGCGCGAGATGGCTACACCTTC.

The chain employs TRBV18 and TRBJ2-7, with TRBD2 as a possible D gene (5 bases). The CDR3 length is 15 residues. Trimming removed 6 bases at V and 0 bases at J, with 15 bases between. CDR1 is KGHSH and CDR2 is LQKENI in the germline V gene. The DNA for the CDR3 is TGTGCCAGCTCCCGGGCGGATAGCGACTCCTACGAGCAGTACTTC. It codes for CASSRADSDSYEQYF. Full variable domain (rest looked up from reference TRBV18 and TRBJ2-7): NAGVMQNPRHLVRRRGQEARLRCSPMKGHSHVYWYRQLPEEGLKFMVYLQKENIIDESGMPKERFSAEFPKEGPSILRIQQVVRGDSAAYFCASSRADSDSYEQYFGPGTRLTVT.

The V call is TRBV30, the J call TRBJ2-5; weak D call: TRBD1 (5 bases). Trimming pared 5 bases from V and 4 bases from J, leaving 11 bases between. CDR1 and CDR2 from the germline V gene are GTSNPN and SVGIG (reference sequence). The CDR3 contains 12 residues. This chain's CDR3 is CAWAGKGETQYF. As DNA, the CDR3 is TGTGCCTGGGCAGGGAAGGGAGAGACCCAGTACTTC.

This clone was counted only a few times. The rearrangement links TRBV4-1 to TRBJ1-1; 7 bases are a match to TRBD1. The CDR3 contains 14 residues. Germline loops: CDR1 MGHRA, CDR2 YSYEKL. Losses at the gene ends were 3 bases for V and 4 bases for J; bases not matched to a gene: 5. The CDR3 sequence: CASSQGAGGTEAFF. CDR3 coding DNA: TGCGCCAGCAGCCAGGGCGCAGGGGGCACTGAAGCTTTCTTT.

CDR3 protein: CASSESGDNPSGGYTF. The DNA for the CDR3 is TGTGCCAGCAGTGAATCCGGCGACAATCCTTCGGGAGGCTACACCTTC. The rearrangement joins TRBV6-1 to TRBJ1-2; D unclear. This CDR3 spans 16 amino acids. Germline-derived CDR1 and CDR2 are MNHNS and SASEGT. V was cut by 2 bases and J by 8 bases, with 21 bases left in between.

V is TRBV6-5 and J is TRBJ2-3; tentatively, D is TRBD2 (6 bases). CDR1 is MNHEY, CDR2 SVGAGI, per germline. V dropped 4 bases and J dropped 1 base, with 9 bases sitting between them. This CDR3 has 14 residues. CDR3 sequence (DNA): TGTGCCAGCAGTTCGGGACTGCGCACAGATACGCAGTATTTT. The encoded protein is CASSSGLRTDTQYF.

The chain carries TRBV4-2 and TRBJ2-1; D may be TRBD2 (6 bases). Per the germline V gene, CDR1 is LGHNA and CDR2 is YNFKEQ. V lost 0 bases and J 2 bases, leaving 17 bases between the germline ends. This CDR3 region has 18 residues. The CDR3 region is CASSQEASDRWAYNEQFF. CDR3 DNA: TGTGCCAGCAGCCAAGAGGCTAGCGACAGATGGGCCTACAATGAGCAGTTCTTC.

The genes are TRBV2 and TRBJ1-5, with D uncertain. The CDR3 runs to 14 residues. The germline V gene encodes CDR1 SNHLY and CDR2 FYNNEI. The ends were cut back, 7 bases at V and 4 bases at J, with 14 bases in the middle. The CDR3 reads CASKMGIENQPQHF. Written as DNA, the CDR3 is TGTGCCAGCAAAATGGGCATCGAGAATCAGCCCCAGCATTTT. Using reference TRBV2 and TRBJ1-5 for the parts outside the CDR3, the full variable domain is EPEVTQTPSHQVTQMGQEVILRCVPISNHLYFYWYRQILGQKVEFLVSFYNNEISEKSEIFDDQFSVERPDGSNFTLKIRSTKLEDSAMYFCASKMGIENQPQHFGDGTRLSIL.

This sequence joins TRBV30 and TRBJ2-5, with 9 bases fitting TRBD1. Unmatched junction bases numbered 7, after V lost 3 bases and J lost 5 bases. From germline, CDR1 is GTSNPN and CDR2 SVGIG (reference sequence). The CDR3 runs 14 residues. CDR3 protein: CAWRAGTGWETQYF. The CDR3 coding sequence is TGTGCCTGGAGGGCAGGGACAGGGTGGGAGACCCAGTACTTC.

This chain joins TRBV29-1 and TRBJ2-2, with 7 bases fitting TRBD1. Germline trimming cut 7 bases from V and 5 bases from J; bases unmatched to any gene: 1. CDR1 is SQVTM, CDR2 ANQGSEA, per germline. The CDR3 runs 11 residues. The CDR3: CSADRTGELFF. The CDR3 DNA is TGCAGCGCGGACAGGACCGGGGAGCTGTTTTTT.

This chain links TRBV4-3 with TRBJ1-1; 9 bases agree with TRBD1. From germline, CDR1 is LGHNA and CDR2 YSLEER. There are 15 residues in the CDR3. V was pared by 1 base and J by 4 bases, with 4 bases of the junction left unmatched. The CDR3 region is CASSQALDRGTEAFF. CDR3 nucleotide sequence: TGCGCCAGCAGCCAAGCCCTGGACAGGGGCACTGAAGCTTTCTTT.

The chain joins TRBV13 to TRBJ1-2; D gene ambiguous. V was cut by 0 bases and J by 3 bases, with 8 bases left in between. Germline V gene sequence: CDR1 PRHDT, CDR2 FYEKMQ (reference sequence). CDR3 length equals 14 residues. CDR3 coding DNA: TGTGCCAGCAGCTTAGGACGGAGGGACTATGGCTACACCTTC. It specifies CASSLGRRDYGYTF.